This TCR beta chain was obtained from a study of PD-L1 blockade in urothelial cancer. About the research overall: Once treatment had started, blood was analyzed at 3 weeks (second dose) and again at 6 weeks. Blood yielded a median of about 150,000 T cells per sample.

The sample's time point: peripheral blood 6 weeks after treatment start. Patients suffered from locally advanced or metastatic urothelial carcinoma. This clone has only a few counts. Its antigen is unknown. Overall study results and limits: Blood TCR clonality below the median before treatment was a predictor of better survival.

Clones were read by immunoSEQ multiplex PCR, and TCRdb kept only the in-frame ones, dropping some. The table shows about 120,000 clones, with roughly 82% occurring only once. Trimming removed 2 bases from V and 3 bases from J; junction bases left unmatched: 6. The CDR3 has 14 amino acids. CDR1 is SQVTM and CDR2 is ANQGSEA in the germline V gene. Sequenced here: PBMCs, sampled around atezolizumab (anti-PD-L1) treatment. This TCR derives from a man aged 50-60 years with urothelial cancer. This sequence joins TRBV29-1 and TRBJ2-7; 8 bases are a match to TRBD1. CDR3 sequence reads: CSVEMGTGLYEQYF. In DNA form, the CDR3 reads TGCAGCGTTGAAATGGGGACAGGCCTCTACGAGCAGTACTTC.